Shown below are 14 T cell receptor beta chains from a single sample sequenced in a study of cytomegalovirus exposure and HLA in healthy donors (dated by TCRdb to between 2016 and 2019). Receptor amplification or capture employed the immunoSEQ multiplex PCR assay. For the multiplex PCR, a mixture combining 60 forward primers for TCR Vbeta segments and 13 reverse primers for TCR Jbeta segments was used. Imported from immuneACCESS, the table was reduced by TCRdb to in-frame sequences with V and J called. These copies leave out some clones; in studies compared against another copy, an unresolved V gene accounts for under half, and the cause of the remainder is not known. Here the sample has around 150,000 clones; about 86% occur a single time. The ten largest clones take up nearly 2% of the sample. Sequences were obtained from PBMCs. All receptors come from a woman under 30 in good health and CMV-seronegative.

In the case of this clone: One end of the junction does not line up with germline, which may come from a read error. The J gene is TRBJ2-1, the V gene TRBV5-1; 7 bases line up with TRBD1. CDR1 SGHRS and CDR2 YFSETQ come from the germline V gene. The CDR3 extends over 17 amino acids. CDR3 residues: CASSLTGVYISHNEQFF. The CDR3 region has the DNA TGCGCCAGCAGCTTGACAGGGGTTTATATCTCCCACAATGAGCAGTTCTTC.

The rearrangement uses TRBV7-2 and TRBJ2-1; D may be TRBD1 (6 bases). Between the trimmed V and J ends, which lost 1 base and 3 bases, there was a span of 7 bases. This CDR3 has 14 residues. Germline CDR1 and CDR2: SGHTA and FQGNSA. The CDR3 is CASSLGTVYNEQFF. Here the CDR3 DNA reads TGTGCCAGCAGCTTAGGGACAGTCTACAATGAGCAGTTCTTC.

The rearrangement uses TRBV7-9 and TRBJ1-4; the D gene is possibly TRBD1 (6 bases). Trimming removed 2 bases from V and 8 bases from J, with 24 bases in between. This CDR3 has 18 amino acids. Germline lookup yields CDR1 SEHNR and CDR2 FQNEAQ (reference sequence). Written as DNA, the CDR3 is TGTGCCAGCAGCTTAAGGTGGACAAGGGGGAATATAATGGAAAAACTGTTTTTT. It encodes CASSLRWTRGNIMEKLFF.

The chain uses TRBV4-1 and TRBJ2-7; tentatively, D is TRBD2 (5 bases). Trimming cost V 7 bases and J 10 bases, with 20 bases left between them. This CDR3 region has 13 residues. CDR1 is MGHRA and CDR2 is YSYEKL in the germline V gene. Here the CDR3 DNA reads TGCGCCAGCACCCCGAAGGAGGCTAATAATCAGTACTTC. Translating it yields CASTPKEANNQYF.

V and J are TRBV7-6 and TRBJ2-3; D is possibly TRBD1 (7 bases). Deletions cut 1 base from V and 5 bases from J, with 10 bases between. The CDR3 runs to 14 residues. Germline V lookup: CDR1 SGHVS, CDR2 FNYEAQ. CDR3 coding DNA: TGTGCCAGCAGCTTAGGGCAGGGGGGAGATACGCAGTATTTT. Protein: CASSLGQGGDTQYF.

This chain connects TRBV5-1 to TRBJ1-2; possibly TRBD1 for D (6 bases). This CDR3 region has 16 residues. Germline CDR1 SGHRS, CDR2 YFSETQ. Trimming took off 2 bases at V and 0 bases at J, with 14 bases between the two ends. This chain's CDR3 is CASSFRDITPNYGYTF. For the CDR3, the DNA is TGCGCCAGCAGCTTCCGGGACATCACCCCTAACTATGGCTACACCTTC. Based on the CDR3 plus reference TRBV5-1 and TRBJ1-2, the full variable domain is KAGVTQTPRYLIKTRGQQVTLSCSPISGHRSVSWYQQTPGQGLQFLFEYFSETQRNKGNFPGRFSGRQFSNSRSEMNVSTLELGDSALYLCASSFRDITPNYGYTFGSGTRLTVV.

The rearrangement uses TRBV5-1 and TRBJ1-1; TRBD1 matches at 7 bases. V lost 1 base and J lost 3; bases outside the gene matches: 6. Germline V lookup: CDR1 SGHRS, CDR2 YFSETQ. The CDR3 is made up of 15 amino acids. The CDR3 loop is CASSLNDREDTEAFF. The CDR3 DNA is TGCGCCAGCAGCTTGAATGACAGGGAGGACACTGAAGCTTTCTTT.

This clone occurred a few times. This sample includes further DNA sequences coding for the same CDR3. V and J are TRBV5-1 and TRBJ2-6; the D gene is possibly TRBD1 (6 bases). The CDR3 runs to 15 residues. V shed 2 bases and J shed 4 bases, with 10 bases lying between them. Germline values: CDR1 SGHRS, CDR2 YFSETQ. The CDR3 loop reads CASSFTGSGANVLTF. Written as DNA, the CDR3 is TGCGCCAGCAGCTTCACAGGGTCCGGGGCCAACGTCCTGACTTTC.

Only one count was recorded for this clone. The rearrangement links TRBV30 to TRBJ2-1; D may be TRBD1 (7 bases). The CDR3 length is 14 residues. Trimming took off 0 bases at V and 10 bases at J, with 16 bases between the two ends. CDR1 and CDR2 from the germline V gene are GTSNPN and SVGIG (reference sequence). In nucleotides, the CDR3 is TGTGCCTGGAGTGTCGGGACTTCAGGGGGAGAGCAGTTCTTC. Residues: CAWSVGTSGGEQFF. Full variable domain (outside the CDR3, taken from reference TRBV30 and TRBJ2-1): SQTIHQWPATLVQPVGSPLSLECTVEGTSNPNLYWYRQAAGRGLQLLFYSVGIGQISSEVPQNLSASRPQDRQFILSSKKLLLSDSGFYLCAWSVGTSGGEQFFGPGTRLTVL.

The J gene is TRBJ1-1, the V gene TRBV30, with D perhaps TRBD1 (6 bases). Deletions cut 5 bases from V and 8 bases from J, with 9 bases between. The CDR3 totals 10 residues. Per germline, CDR1 GTSNPN and CDR2 SVGIG (reference sequence). In DNA form, the CDR3 reads TGTGCCTGGTGGACAGCAGAAGCTTTCTTT. Translation gives CAWWTAEAFF.

This sequence joins TRBV15 and TRBJ1-1; no clear D. This CDR3 contains 19 residues. Germline V lookup: CDR1 LNHNV, CDR2 YYDKDF (reference sequence). The V gene lost 0 bases and the J gene lost 0 bases, with 20 bases spanning the gap. CDR3 sequence: CATSRDPFGEPWMNTEAFF. CDR3 coding DNA: TGTGCCACCAGCAGAGATCCCTTCGGGGAGCCATGGATGAACACTGAAGCTTTCTTT.

The chain couples TRBV29-1 to TRBJ1-5, with D tentatively TRBD1 (5 bases). Germline CDR1 and CDR2: SQVTM and ANQGSEA. This CDR3 spans 12 amino acids. The V end lost 6 bases, the J end lost 6 bases, and 12 bases lay between the germline ends. CDR3 protein: CSVRGGGQPQHF. The CDR3 bases are TGCAGCGTGAGGGGAGGAGGTCAGCCCCAGCATTTT.

The rearrangement uses TRBV14 and TRBJ1-6; tentative D call: TRBD1 (6 bases). V was cut by 2 bases and J by 9 bases, with 14 bases left in between. Germline values: CDR1 SGHDN, CDR2 FVKESK. CDR3 size: 15 residues. CDR3 sequence: CASSQLGGAASPLHF. For the CDR3, the DNA is TGTGCCAGCAGCCAACTCGGGGGGGCAGCTTCACCCCTCCACTTT. Full variable domain (missing parts from reference TRBV14 and TRBJ1-6): EAGVTQFPSHSVIEKGQTVTLRCDPISGHDNLYWYRRVMGKEIKFLLHFVKESKQDESGMPNNRFLAERTGGTYSTLKVQPAELEDSGVYFCASSQLGGAASPLHFGNGTRLTVT.

There are a few counts of this clone. The chain uses TRBV5-1 and TRBJ1-4, with TRBD1 matching over 8 bases. The CDR3 contains 14 residues. Germline loops: CDR1 SGHRS, CDR2 YFSETQ. The ends lost 5 bases at V and 8 bases at J; junction bases unmatched: 8. DNA for the CDR3: TGCGCCAGCAGAAGTGGACAGGGAAGGGAAAAACTGTTTTTT. Translation: CASRSGQGREKLFF.